This T cell receptor (beta chain) stems from a study of blood T cell repertoires in COVID-19. On the study more broadly: Acute and convalescent COVID-19 specimens originated in the United States, Italy and Spain.

Germline V gene data show CDR1 as SGHRS and CDR2 as YFSETQ. Trimming at V came to 0 bases and at J to 8 bases, leaving 6 bases not matched to a gene. This CDR3 comprises 16 residues. Measured with immunoSEQ multiplex PCR; TCRdb has only the in-frame clones, and not every one. The profile shows some 37,000 clones, roughly 88% of them singletons. Sequences were obtained from peripheral blood. This chain connects TRBV5-1 to TRBJ1-6, with TRBD1 identical over 9 bases. The origin of this receptor is a woman in her 70s with acute or convalescent COVID-19. CDR3: CASSLVGTGLDSPLHF. CDR3 DNA sequence: TGCGCCAGCAGCTTGGTAGGGACAGGGCTCGATTCACCCCTCCACTTT.